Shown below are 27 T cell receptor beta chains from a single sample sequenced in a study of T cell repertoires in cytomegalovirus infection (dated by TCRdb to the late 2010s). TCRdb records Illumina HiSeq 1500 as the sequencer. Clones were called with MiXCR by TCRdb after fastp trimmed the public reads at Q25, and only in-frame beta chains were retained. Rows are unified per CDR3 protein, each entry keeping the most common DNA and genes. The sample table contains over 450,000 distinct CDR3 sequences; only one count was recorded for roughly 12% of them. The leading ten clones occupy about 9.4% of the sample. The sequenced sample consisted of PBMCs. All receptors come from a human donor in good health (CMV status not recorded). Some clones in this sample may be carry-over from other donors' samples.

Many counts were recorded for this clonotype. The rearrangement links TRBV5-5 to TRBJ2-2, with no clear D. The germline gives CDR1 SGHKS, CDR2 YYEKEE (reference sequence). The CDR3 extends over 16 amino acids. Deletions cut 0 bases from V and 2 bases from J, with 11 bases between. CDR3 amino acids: CASSLVDVANTGELFF. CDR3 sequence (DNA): TGTGCCAGCAGCTTGGTCGATGTAGCTAACACCGGGGAGCTGTTTTTT.

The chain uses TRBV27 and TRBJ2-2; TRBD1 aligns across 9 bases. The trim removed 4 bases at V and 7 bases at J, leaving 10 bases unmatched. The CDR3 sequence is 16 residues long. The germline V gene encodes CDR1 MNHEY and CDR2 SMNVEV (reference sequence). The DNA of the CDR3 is TGTGCCAGCAGTTCCCGGACAGGGGTGGGAAACGGGGAGCTGTTTTTT. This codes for CASSSRTGVGNGELFF.

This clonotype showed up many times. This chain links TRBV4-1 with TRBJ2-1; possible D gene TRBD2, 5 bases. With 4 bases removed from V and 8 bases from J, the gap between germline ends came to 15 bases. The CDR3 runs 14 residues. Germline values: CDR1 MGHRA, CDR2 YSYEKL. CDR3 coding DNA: TGCGCCAGCAGCCCTCGTGGAGGTGGGGATGAGCAGTTCTTC. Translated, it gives CASSPRGGGDEQFF.

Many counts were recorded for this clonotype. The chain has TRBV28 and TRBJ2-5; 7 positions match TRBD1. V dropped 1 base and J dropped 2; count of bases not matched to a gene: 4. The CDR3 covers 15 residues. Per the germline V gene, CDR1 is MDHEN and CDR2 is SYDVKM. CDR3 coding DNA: TGTGCCAGCAGTTTATACAGGGGCGGTCAAGAGACCCAGTACTTC. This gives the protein CASSLYRGGQETQYF.

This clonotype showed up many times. CDR3 protein: CASSLSSGSSFSSYNEQFF. The CDR3 nucleotides are TGTGCCAGCAGTTTATCTAGCGGGAGTTCGTTCAGCTCCTACAATGAGCAGTTCTTC. The J gene is TRBJ2-1, the V gene TRBV27; TRBD2 agrees at 9 bases. V was pared by 0 bases and J by 0 bases, with 9 bases of the junction left unmatched. The CDR3 spans 19 residues. From germline, CDR1 is MNHEY and CDR2 SMNVEV (reference sequence).

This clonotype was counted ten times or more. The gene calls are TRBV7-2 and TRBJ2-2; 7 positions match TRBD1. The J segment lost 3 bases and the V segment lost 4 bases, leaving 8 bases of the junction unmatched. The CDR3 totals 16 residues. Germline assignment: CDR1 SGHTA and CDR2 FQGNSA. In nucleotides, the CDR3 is TGTGCCAGCAGCTCCTCCGGGACAGACTACACCGGGGAGCTGTTTTTT. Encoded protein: CASSSSGTDYTGELFF.

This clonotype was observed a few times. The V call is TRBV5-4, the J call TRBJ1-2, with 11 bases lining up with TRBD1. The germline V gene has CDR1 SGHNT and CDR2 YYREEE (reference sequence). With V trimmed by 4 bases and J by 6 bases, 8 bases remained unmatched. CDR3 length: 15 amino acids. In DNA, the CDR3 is TGTGCCAGCAGCCGCCTGGGACAGGGGGGTAATGGCTACACCTTC. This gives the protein CASSRLGQGGNGYTF.

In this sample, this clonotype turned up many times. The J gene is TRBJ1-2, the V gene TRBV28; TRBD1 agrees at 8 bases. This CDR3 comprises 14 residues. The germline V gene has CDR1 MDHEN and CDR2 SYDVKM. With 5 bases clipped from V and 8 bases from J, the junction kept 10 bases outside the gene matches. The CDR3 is CASSPRAGGAGYTF. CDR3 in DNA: TGTGCCAGCAGTCCCAGGGCAGGGGGCGCGGGCTACACCTTC.

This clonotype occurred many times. DNA for the CDR3: TGTGCCAGCAACTTTGGGGATGGCTACACCTTC. Translation: CASNFGDGYTF. The chain links TRBV28 to TRBJ1-2; D not resolved. CDR1 and CDR2 (germline): MDHEN, SYDVKM. This CDR3 is built from 11 residues. Between the trimmed V and J ends, which lost 7 bases and 6 bases, there was a span of 9 bases.

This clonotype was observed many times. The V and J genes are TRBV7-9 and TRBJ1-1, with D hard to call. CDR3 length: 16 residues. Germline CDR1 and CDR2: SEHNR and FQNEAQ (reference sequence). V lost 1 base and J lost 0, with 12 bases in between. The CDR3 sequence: CASSLGGRVMNTEAFF. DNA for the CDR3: TGTGCCAGCAGCTTAGGAGGTCGGGTCATGAACACTGAAGCTTTCTTT.

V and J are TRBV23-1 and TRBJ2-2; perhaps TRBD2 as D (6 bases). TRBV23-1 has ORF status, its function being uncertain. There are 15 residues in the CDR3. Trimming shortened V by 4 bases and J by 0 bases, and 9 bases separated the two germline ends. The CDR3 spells CASSRGEPNTGELFF. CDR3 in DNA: TGCGCCAGCAGTCGGGGGGAACCGAACACCGGGGAGCTGTTTTTT.

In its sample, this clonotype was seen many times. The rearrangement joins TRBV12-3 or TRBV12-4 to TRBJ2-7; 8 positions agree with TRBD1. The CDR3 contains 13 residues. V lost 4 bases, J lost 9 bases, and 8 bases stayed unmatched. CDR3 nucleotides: TGTGCCAGCAGTTCGCCGGGACAGGTTGGGCAGTACTTC. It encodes CASSSPGQVGQYF.

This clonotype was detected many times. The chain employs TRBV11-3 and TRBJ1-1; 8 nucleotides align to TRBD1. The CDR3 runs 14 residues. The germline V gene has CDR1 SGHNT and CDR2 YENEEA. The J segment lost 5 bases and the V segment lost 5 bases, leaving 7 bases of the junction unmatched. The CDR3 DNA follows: TGTGCCAGCAGCCCTGCGGGGGACAGGACTGAAGCTTTCTTT. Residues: CASSPAGDRTEAFF.

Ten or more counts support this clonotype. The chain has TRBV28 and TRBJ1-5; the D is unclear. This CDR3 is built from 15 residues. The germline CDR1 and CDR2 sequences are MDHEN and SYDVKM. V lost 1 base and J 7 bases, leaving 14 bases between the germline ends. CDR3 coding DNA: TGTGCCAGCAGTTTATTATCATCCAGCGTCCAGCCCCAGCATTTT. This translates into CASSLLSSSVQPQHF.

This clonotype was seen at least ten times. The CDR3 loop reads CASSSPGRVTGELFF. The DNA of the CDR3 is TGTGCCAGTTCATCCCCAGGGAGGGTCACCGGGGAGCTGTTTTTT. This chain connects TRBV19 to TRBJ2-2, with 7 nucleotides matching TRBD2. Per the germline V gene, CDR1 is LNHDA and CDR2 is SQIVND (reference sequence). J gave up 4 bases and V 8 bases, and 10 bases lay outside the gene matches. The CDR3 covers 15 residues. Full variable domain (outside the CDR3, taken from reference TRBV19 and TRBJ2-2): DGGITQSPKYLFRKEGQNVTLSCEQNLNHDAMYWYRQDPGQGLRLIYYSQIVNDFQKGDIAEGYSVSREKKESFPLTVTSAQKNPTAFYLCASSSPGRVTGELFFGEGSRLTVL.

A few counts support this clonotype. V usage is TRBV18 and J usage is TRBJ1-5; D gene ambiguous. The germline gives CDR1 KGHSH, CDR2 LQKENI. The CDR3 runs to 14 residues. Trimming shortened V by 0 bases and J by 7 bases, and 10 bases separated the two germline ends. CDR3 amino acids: CASSPPMVSQPQHF. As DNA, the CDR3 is TGTGCCAGCTCACCACCGATGGTCAGCCAGCCCCAGCATTTT.

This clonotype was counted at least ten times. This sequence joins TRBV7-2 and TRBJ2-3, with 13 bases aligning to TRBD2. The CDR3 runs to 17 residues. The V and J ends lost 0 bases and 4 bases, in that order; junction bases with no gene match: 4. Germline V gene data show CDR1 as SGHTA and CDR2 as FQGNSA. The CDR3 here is CASSLAGLAGVSDTQYF. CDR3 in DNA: TGTGCCAGCAGCTTAGCCGGACTAGCGGGAGTATCAGATACGCAGTATTTT.

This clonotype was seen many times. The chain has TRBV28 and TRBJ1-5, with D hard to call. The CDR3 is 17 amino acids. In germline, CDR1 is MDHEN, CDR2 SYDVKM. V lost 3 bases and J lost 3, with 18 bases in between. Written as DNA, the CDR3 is TGTGCCAGCAGTTTTGGCACGGGAGGGAGATACAATCAGCCCCAGCATTTT. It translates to CASSFGTGGRYNQPQHF.

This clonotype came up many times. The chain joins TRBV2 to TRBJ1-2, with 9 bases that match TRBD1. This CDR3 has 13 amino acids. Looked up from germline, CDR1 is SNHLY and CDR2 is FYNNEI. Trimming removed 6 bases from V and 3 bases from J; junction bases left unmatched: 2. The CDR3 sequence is CASRGQGDYGYTF. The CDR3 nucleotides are TGTGCCAGCAGGGGACAGGGTGACTATGGCTACACCTTC.

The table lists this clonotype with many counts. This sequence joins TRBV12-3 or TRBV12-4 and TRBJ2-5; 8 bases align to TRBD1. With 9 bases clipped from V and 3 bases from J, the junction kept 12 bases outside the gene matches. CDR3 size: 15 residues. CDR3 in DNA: TGTGCCAGTAATTCTCGTGGACAGGGAAAAGAGACCCAGTACTTC. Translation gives CASNSRGQGKETQYF.

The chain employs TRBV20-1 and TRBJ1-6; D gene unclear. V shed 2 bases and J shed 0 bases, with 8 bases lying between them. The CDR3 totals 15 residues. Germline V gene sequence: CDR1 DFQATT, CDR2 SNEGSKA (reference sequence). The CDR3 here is CSARTFSSYNSPLHF. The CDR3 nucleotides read TGCAGTGCTAGAACCTTTAGCTCCTATAATTCACCCCTCCACTTT.

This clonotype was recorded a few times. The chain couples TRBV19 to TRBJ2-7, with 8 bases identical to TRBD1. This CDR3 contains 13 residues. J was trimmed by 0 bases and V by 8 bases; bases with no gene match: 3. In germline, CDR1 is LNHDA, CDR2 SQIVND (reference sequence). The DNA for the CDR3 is TGTGCCAGTGGACAGGGAAACTCCTACGAGCAGTACTTC. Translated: CASGQGNSYEQYF.

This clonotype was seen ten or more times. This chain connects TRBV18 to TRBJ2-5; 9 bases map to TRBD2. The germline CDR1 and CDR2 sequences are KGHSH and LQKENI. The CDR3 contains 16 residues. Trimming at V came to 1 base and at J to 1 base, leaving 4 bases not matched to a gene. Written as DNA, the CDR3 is TGTGCCAGCTCACCACTGCTAGCGGGGTCCCAAGAGACCCAGTACTTC. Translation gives CASSPLLAGSQETQYF.

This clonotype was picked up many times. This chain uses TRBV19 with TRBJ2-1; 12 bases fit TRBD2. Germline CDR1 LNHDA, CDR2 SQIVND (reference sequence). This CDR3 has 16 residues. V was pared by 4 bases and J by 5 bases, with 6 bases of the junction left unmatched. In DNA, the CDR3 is TGTGCCAGTAGTACTCTAGCGGGGGGGGGAGACAATGAGCAGTTCTTC. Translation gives CASSTLAGGGDNEQFF.

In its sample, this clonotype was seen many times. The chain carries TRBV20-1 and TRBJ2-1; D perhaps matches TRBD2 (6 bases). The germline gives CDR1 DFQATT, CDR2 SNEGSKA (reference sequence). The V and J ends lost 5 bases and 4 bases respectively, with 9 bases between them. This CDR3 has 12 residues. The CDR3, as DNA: TGCAGTGCTCCCCGGGGGTACAATGAGCAGTTCTTC. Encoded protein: CSAPRGYNEQFF.

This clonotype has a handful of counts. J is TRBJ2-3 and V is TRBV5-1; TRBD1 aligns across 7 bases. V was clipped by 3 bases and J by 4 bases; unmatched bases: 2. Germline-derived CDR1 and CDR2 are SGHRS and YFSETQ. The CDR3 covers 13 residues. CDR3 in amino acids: CASSWDSADTQYF. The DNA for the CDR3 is TGCGCCAGCAGCTGGGACAGCGCAGATACGCAGTATTTT.

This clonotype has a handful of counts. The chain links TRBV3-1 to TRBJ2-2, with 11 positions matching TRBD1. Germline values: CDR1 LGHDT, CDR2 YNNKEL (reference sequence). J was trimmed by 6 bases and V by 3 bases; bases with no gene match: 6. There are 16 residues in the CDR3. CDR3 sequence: CASSQYGQGASGELFF. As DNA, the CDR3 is TGTGCCAGCAGCCAGTACGGACAGGGGGCATCCGGGGAGCTGTTTTTT. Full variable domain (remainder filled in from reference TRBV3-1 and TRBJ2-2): DTAVSQTPKYLVTQMGNDKSIKCEQNLGHDTMYWYKQDSKKFLKIMFSYNNKELIINETVPNRFSPKSPDKAHLNLHINSLELGDSAVYFCASSQYGQGASGELFFGEGSRLTVL.